This passage covers 26 T cell receptor delta chains from one sample sequenced in a study of gamma-delta T cells after stem cell transplantation. TCRdb re-called the RT-PCR reads via CATT. The sample records about 5,700 delta-chain clones, approximately 1.9% being singletons. Sequencing input: gamma-delta T cells. These receptors originate from a human donor. It is not recorded whose cells these are; they may come from a transplant donor.

In this sample, this clone turned up a few times. One base away lies a much larger clone, so this may be a sequencing read error. This sample includes further DNA sequences coding for the same CDR3. The chain combines TRDV2 with TRDJ1; 9 nucleotides agree with TRDD3. This CDR3 spans 19 amino acids. Germline V gene lookup returns CDR1 GEAIGNYY and CDR2 EKD. V shed 0 bases and J 1 base; nucleotides not matched to a gene: 14. CDR3 sequence: CACDTVSGLGDLPTDKLIF. CDR3 nucleotide sequence: TGTGCCTGTGACACCGTCTCAGGTCTGGGGGATTTGCCCACCGATAAACTCATCTTT.

The rearrangement joins TRDV2 to TRDJ1, with TRDD3 matching 11 bases. The CDR3 length is 17 residues. Trimming cost V 0 bases and J 2 bases; bases outside gene matches: 7. Per the germline V gene, CDR1 is GEAIGNYY and CDR2 is EKD. The CDR3 DNA reads as TGTGCCTGTGACACCCTAATGGGGGATACGCGTACCGATAAACTCATCTTT. The encoded protein is CACDTLMGDTRTDKLIF.

Comments on this clone: TCRdb shows a much larger clone's protein in place of this DNA's translation, and the two differ at residue 3, likely through a read error; the protein shown is translated from the DNA. The CDR3: CARDTVGEYTDKLIF. CDR3 bases: TGTGCCCGTGACACAGTCGGAGAATACACCGATAAACTCATCTTT. The rearrangement uses TRDV2 and TRDJ1; no clear D gene. Per the germline V gene, CDR1 is GEAIGNYY and CDR2 is EKD. This CDR3 has 15 residues.

The sample holds a few counts of this clone. This may arise from a read error, as a much more abundant clone is one base away. The rearrangement joins TRDV2 to TRDJ2; perhaps TRDD3 as D (5 bases). The CDR3 loop spans 19 amino acids. Trimming cost V 5 bases and J 6 bases, with 30 bases left between them. Per the germline V gene, CDR1 is GEAIGNYY and CDR2 is EKD. The CDR3 nucleotides are TGTGCCTGTGGCACTGGCGGACTCCTCAGGGGGCGTTCAGCAGCACAACTCTTCTTT. It encodes CACGTGGLLRGRSAAQLFF.

By share, this clone counts as medium-sized. The same CDR3 is also encoded by other DNA sequences in this sample. The rearrangement links TRDV2 to TRDJ1; 13 bases map to TRDD3. With V trimmed by 1 base and J by 0 bases, 13 bases remained unmatched. The CDR3 length is 20 residues. Per the germline V gene, CDR1 is GEAIGNYY and CDR2 is EKD. This chain's CDR3 is CACDTLLLGDTRGNTDKLIF. In nucleotides, the CDR3 is TGTGCCTGTGACACACTTTTACTGGGGGATACGCGAGGGAACACCGATAAACTCATCTTT.

To note about this clone: TCRdb assigns this DNA the protein of a much larger clone, which departs from its translation at residue 14; this likely reflects a read error, and the protein shown comes from translating the DNA. This sequence joins TRDV2 and TRDJ1; 9 bases are shared with TRDD3. There are 16 residues in the CDR3. CDR1 and CDR2 from the germline V gene are GEAIGNYY and EKD. The CDR3 here is CACDTVGDTSTDKPIF. Here the CDR3 DNA reads TGTGCCTGTGACACCGTTGGGGATACGTCCACCGATAAACCCATCTTT.

This clone was observed a few times. This DNA translates differently at residue 4 from the TCRdb protein, which is that of a much larger clone; a read error is likely, and the protein shown is the DNA's own translation. The CDR3 protein is CACGPLGDSDTDKLIF. For the CDR3, the DNA is TGTGCCTGTGGACCGCTGGGGGATTCCGACACCGATAAACTCATCTTT. V and J are TRDV2 and TRDJ1; 9 bases are a match to TRDD3. This CDR3 has 16 residues. From germline, CDR1 is GEAIGNYY and CDR2 EKD. V lost 5 bases, J lost 0 bases, and 9 bases stayed unmatched.

This clone came up a few times. The TCRdb protein, from a much larger clone, departs from this DNA's translation at residue 16, likely by read error; the protein shown derives from the DNA. V is TRDV2 and J is TRDJ1; D possibly corresponds to TRDD3 (5 bases). Trimming took 0 bases from V and 7 from J, leaving 32 bases between them. The CDR3 has 20 residues. Germline CDR1 and CDR2: GEAIGNYY and EKD. In nucleotides, the CDR3 is TGTGCCTGTGACACCGTTCTCGCCACGCAGGGTACCGGGATCGCCGGTAAACTCATCTTT. Translating gives CACDTVLATQGTGIAGKLIF.

In the case of this clone: The protein TCRdb gives is from a much larger clone and does not agree with this DNA's translation at residue 10, likely a read error; the protein shown here comes from the DNA. Other DNA sequences in the sample encode the same CDR3. The chain couples TRDV2 to TRDJ1, with TRDD3 matching over 12 bases. This CDR3 contains 16 residues. V was pared by 3 bases and J by 1 base, with 5 bases of the junction left unmatched. Germline V gives CDR1 GEAIGNYY, CDR2 EKD. The CDR3 protein is CACDRLGDTSTDKLIF. CDR3 DNA: TGTGCCTGTGACCGACTGGGGGATACCTCCACCGATAAACTCATCTTT.

Comment on this clone: With only one base between it and a far larger clone, this is likely a read error. The same CDR3 is also encoded by other DNA sequences in this sample. This sequence joins TRDV2 and TRDJ1; D is possibly TRDD2 (9 bases). Trimming left V 3 bases short and J 7 bases short, with 35 bases between. Germline CDR1 reads GEAIGNYY; CDR2 reads EKD. This CDR3 is built from 20 residues. The chain's CDR3 is CACDAVPSYEGIRGDGKLIF. The CDR3 DNA follows: TGTGCCTGTGACGCCGTCCCTTCCTACGAAGGGATACGCGGAGACGGTAAACTCATCTTT.

This clone was detected only a few times. A far larger clone is just one base off, so this is likely a read error. Other DNA sequences from this sample encode an identical CDR3 as well. The chain links TRDV2 to TRDJ1; 10 bases are a match to TRDD3. The length of the CDR3 is 19 residues. Per germline, CDR1 GEAIGNYY and CDR2 EKD. Losses at the gene ends were 0 bases for V and 2 bases for J; bases not matched to a gene: 14. The CDR3 reads CACDTLLGDPTFHTDKLIF. The CDR3 nucleotides read TGTGCCTGTGACACCTTACTGGGGGATCCCACATTCCATACCGATAAACTCATCTTT.

This clone occurred a few times. TCRdb attributes to this sequence the protein of a much larger clone, which differs from the DNA translation at residue 5; a read error is likely, and the protein displayed is translated from the DNA. V usage is TRDV2 and J usage is TRDJ1; 11 bases map to TRDD3. The germline CDR1 and CDR2 sequences are GEAIGNYY and EKD. The CDR3 has 19 amino acids. With 2 bases clipped from V and 2 bases from J, the junction kept 15 bases outside the gene matches. This CDR3 reads CACDIVVGGGYARTDKLIF. DNA of the CDR3: TGTGCCTGTGACATCGTCGTCGGTGGGGGATACGCGAGAACCGATAAACTCATCTTT.

This clone was seen more than once but under ten times. One base separates it from a far larger clone, so it is likely a read error. The V gene is TRDV2, the J gene TRDJ3; 7 bases fit TRDD3. CDR1 is GEAIGNYY and CDR2 is EKD in the germline V gene. With 0 bases clipped from V and 2 bases from J, the junction kept 6 bases outside the gene matches. The CDR3 spans 18 residues. The CDR3 here is CACDTVGDSPWDTRQMFF. CDR3 nucleotide sequence: TGTGCCTGTGACACCGTGGGGGACAGCCCCTGGGACACCCGACAGATGTTTTTC.

V gene TRDV1 combines with J gene TRDJ1; TRDD3 matches 8 bases. V lost 5 bases to trimming and J lost 0 bases; unmatched junction nucleotides: 23. CDR3 length: 21 residues. Per the germline V gene, CDR1 is TSWWSYY and CDR2 is QGS. The CDR3 loop is CALGLPVELLLLGVYTDKLIF. DNA for the CDR3: TGTGCTCTTGGGCTCCCGGTCGAACTTCTTCTACTGGGGGTTTACACCGATAAACTCATCTTT.

In this sample, this clone turned up a few times. This likely reflects a read error, since a far larger clone is one base away. This specimen includes other DNA sequences encoding the same CDR3. The V and J genes are TRDV2 and TRDJ1; TRDD3 agrees at 12 bases. V trimming: 0 bases; J trimming: 0 bases; junction bases outside the gene matches: 13. The CDR3 runs to 20 residues. In germline, CDR1 is GEAIGNYY, CDR2 EKD. In DNA, the CDR3 is TGTGCCTGTGACACCCTCGGAGGCTCTGGGGGATACGAGTACACCGATAAACTCATCTTT. It specifies CACDTLGGSGGYEYTDKLIF.

This clone has only a few counts. This likely stems from a read error, as it lies one base from a far larger clone. Other DNA sequences within the sample encode an identical CDR3. Here the CDR3 DNA reads TGTGCCTGCGACAGACTCGGAACCGATAAACTCATCTTT. Residues: CACDRLGTDKLIF. The chain combines TRDV2 with TRDJ1; D is ambiguous. Germline CDR1 reads GEAIGNYY; CDR2 reads EKD. CDR3 length equals 13 residues.

This clone appeared a few times. The same CDR3 can be traced to other DNA sequences in this sample. The V and J genes are TRDV2 and TRDJ1, with 13 bases aligning to TRDD3. The J segment lost 0 bases and the V segment lost 3 bases, leaving 9 bases of the junction unmatched. Germline V CDR1 and CDR2: GEAIGNYY, EKD. This CDR3 spans 18 amino acids. The CDR3 here is CACDLLGDTLSNTDKLIF. CDR3 in DNA: TGTGCCTGTGACTTACTGGGGGATACGCTATCCAACACCGATAAACTCATCTTT.

This clone was recorded a few times. A far larger clone differs by one base, so this is likely a read error. This sample also contains other DNA sequences that code for the same CDR3. The chain employs TRDV2 and TRDJ1, with TRDD1 as a possible D gene (5 bases). CDR1 is GEAIGNYY and CDR2 is EKD in the germline V gene. The CDR3 consists of 16 residues. CDR3 protein: CACDTVGPIEADKLIF. The CDR3 DNA is TGTGCTTGTGACACCGTTGGTCCAATAGAAGCCGATAAACTCATCTTT.

This clone was recorded a few times. TCRdb has a much larger clone's protein, which differs at residue 11 from the translation of this DNA, likely because of a read error; what is shown is the protein translated from the DNA. This chain uses TRDV2 with TRDJ1; the match to TRDD3 covers 8 bases. Germline V gene data show CDR1 as GEAIGNYY and CDR2 as EKD. This CDR3 contains 22 residues. V lost 0 bases to trimming and J lost 0 bases; unmatched junction nucleotides: 23. The CDR3 coding sequence is TGTGCCTGTGACACCATAAAATCCTACGGAAAAACTGGGGGTCCGTACACCGATAAACTCATCTTT. Translating gives CACDTIKSYGKTGGPYTDKLIF.

In the case of this clone: TCRdb attributes to this sequence the protein of a much larger clone, which differs from the DNA translation at residue 5; a read error is likely, and the protein displayed is translated from the DNA. The gene calls are TRDV2 and TRDJ1; 8 nucleotides match TRDD3. CDR1 is GEAIGNYY, CDR2 EKD, per germline. With 1 base clipped from V and 0 bases from J, the junction kept 15 bases outside the gene matches. The length of the CDR3 is 19 residues. The CDR3 DNA follows: TGTGCCTGTGACACTTTGTCCTTTGGGGATACTGCTCACACCGATAAACTCATCTTT. This sequence encodes CACDTLSFGDTAHTDKLIF.

This clone came up many times. The chain uses TRDV2 and TRDJ1; 7 bases fit TRDD2. The CDR3 loop spans 19 amino acids. Losses at the gene ends were 3 bases for V and 2 bases for J; bases not matched to a gene: 20. Per germline, CDR1 GEAIGNYY and CDR2 EKD. CDR3 nucleotides: TGTGCCTGTGACCAAGCCTTCCTTACCTTTACTGGTTCTACCGATAAACTCATCTTT. This sequence encodes CACDQAFLTFTGSTDKLIF.

This clone occurred a few times. A far larger clone differs by one base, so this is likely a read error. The sample carries other DNA sequences with the same CDR3. The chain uses TRDV2 and TRDJ1; 13 nucleotides line up with TRDD3. The trim removed 0 bases at V and 8 bases at J, leaving 17 bases unmatched. CDR1 and CDR2 from the germline V gene are GEAIGNYY and EKD. CDR3 length: 19 amino acids. The CDR3 DNA reads TGTGCCTGTGACACCTTACTGGGGGATACGCGCCCTTCAGGTGGCAAACTCATCTTT. This translates into CACDTLLGDTRPSGGKLIF.

To note about this clone: TCRdb's protein for this DNA is that of a much larger clone and differs from the translation at residue 11, likely a read error; the protein shown is the DNA translation. The chain is built from TRDV2 and TRDJ1, with TRDD3 matching 8 bases. The CDR3 is made up of 21 amino acids. V trimming: 0 bases; J trimming: 0 bases; junction bases outside the gene matches: 20. Germline CDR1 GEAIGNYY, CDR2 EKD. CDR3 region: CACDTVGVSLGWGTDTDKLIF. The CDR3 nucleotides read TGTGCCTGTGACACCGTCGGGGTCTCCCTTGGCTGGGGGACCGACACCGATAAACTCATCTTT.

In this sample, this clone turned up a few times. TCRdb's entry gives the protein of a much larger clone, which mismatches this DNA's translation at residue 17, likely from a read error; the protein reported here is translated from the DNA. The J gene is TRDJ1, the V gene TRDV2; 11 nucleotides line up with TRDD3. Germline V gives CDR1 GEAIGNYY, CDR2 EKD. This CDR3 has 19 amino acids. The CDR3 loop is CACDFITPGGYSGTDKPIF. CDR3 in DNA: TGTGCCTGTGACTTTATCACCCCTGGGGGATACTCTGGCACCGATAAACCCATCTTT.

About this clone: TCRdb's entry gives the protein of a much larger clone, which mismatches this DNA's translation at residue 3, likely from a read error; the protein reported here is translated from the DNA. The chain couples TRDV2 to TRDJ1, with 8 bases fitting TRDD3. The CDR3 totals 17 residues. Germline V gene lookup returns CDR1 GEAIGNYY and CDR2 EKD. The CDR3 protein is CAYDIVTGGQYTDKLIF. The CDR3 DNA follows: TGTGCCTATGACATCGTTACTGGGGGTCAGTACACCGATAAACTCATCTTT.

The table lists this clone with a few counts. Other DNA sequences in this sample translate to the same CDR3. This chain links TRDV2 with TRDJ3, with 9 nucleotides matching TRDD3. The CDR3 has 19 amino acids. The V gene end was trimmed by 3 bases and the J gene end by 0 bases; junction bases not matched to a gene: 8. Germline CDR1 and CDR2: GEAIGNYY and EKD. The CDR3 loop is CACDRLGEPSSWDTRQMFF. Here the CDR3 DNA reads TGTGCCTGTGACCGACTGGGGGAGCCAAGCTCCTGGGACACCCGACAGATGTTTTTC.